The clone carrying this T cell receptor beta chain was detected only a few times. This CDR3 is built from 13 residues. Unmatched junction bases numbered 3, after V lost 9 bases and J lost 2 bases. Germline-derived CDR1 and CDR2 are MNHNS and SASEGT. The sample belongs to a study of T cells after somatic rescue of genetic block. Using immunoSEQ multiplex PCR, the repertoire was profiled, and TCRdb retains in-frame clones only, with some absent. The data hold 9,500 to 15,000 clones, with roughly 73% observed a single time. The receptor was isolated from a boy younger than 18. Sequencing was carried out using peripheral blood mononuclear cells (PBMCs). V is TRBV6-1 and J is TRBJ2-2; TRBD1 aligns across 7 bases. The CDR3 region has the DNA TGTGCCAGTCGGACAGGAAACACCGGGGAGCTGTTTTTT. It specifies CASRTGNTGELFF.